This passage covers 9 T cell receptor beta chains from one sample sequenced in a study of OX40 agonist ivuxolimab in advanced cancers. Profiled with immunoSEQ multiplex PCR; TCRdb holds only in-frame clones, not every one. The sample has about 96,000 clones, roughly 80% seen once. The sequenced sample was CD4+ or CD8+ T cells sorted from blood, obtained in a trial of the OX40 agonist ivuxolimab. The receptors here all came from an adult with an advanced solid tumor such as melanoma, head and neck, liver or kidney cancer.

This chain links TRBV19 with TRBJ2-1; no clear D gene. V was cut by 1 base and J by 2 bases, with 12 bases left in between. Germline assignment: CDR1 LNHDA and CDR2 SQIVND (reference sequence). This CDR3 is built from 16 residues. The CDR3 DNA sequence: TGTGCCAGTAGTATAGGGACGGTAGAGACCTACAATGAGCAGTTCTTC. Protein sequence: CASSIGTVETYNEQFF.

CDR3 in amino acids: CASSSIHWLQSRANVLTF. The CDR3 DNA reads as TGTGCCAGCAGTTCAATTCACTGGCTACAAAGTCGGGCCAACGTCCTGACTTTC. The chain links TRBV27 to TRBJ2-6; no firm D call. The V gene lost 4 bases and the J gene lost 5 bases, with 21 bases spanning the gap. The CDR3 extends over 18 amino acids. Germline assignment: CDR1 MNHEY and CDR2 SMNVEV (reference sequence). The whole variable domain, remainder taken from reference TRBV27 and TRBJ2-6, is EAQVTQNPRYLITVTGKKLTVTCSQNMNHEYMSWYRQDPGLGLRQIYYSMNVEVTDKGDVPEGYKVSRKEKRNFPLILESPSPNQTSLYFCASSSIHWLQSRANVLTFGAGSRLTVL.

The chain links TRBV11-2 to TRBJ2-7, with D tentatively TRBD1 or TRBD2 (5 bases each). Deletions cut 3 bases from V and 0 bases from J, with 9 bases between. Germline V gene sequence: CDR1 SGHAT, CDR2 FQNNGV. This CDR3 has 14 residues. This CDR3 is CASSFGTDSYEQYF. DNA for the CDR3: TGTGCCAGCAGCTTCGGGACGGACTCCTACGAGCAGTACTTC.

The chain links TRBV5-1 to TRBJ2-2; 7 bases align to TRBD1. The germline V gene has CDR1 SGHRS and CDR2 YFSETQ. V lost 3 bases and J lost 1; bases outside the gene matches: 9. This CDR3 comprises 17 residues. DNA of the CDR3: TGCGCCAGCAGCTGGAGAGGGGGCGCTGGGAACACCGGGGAGCTGTTTTTT. Its translation: CASSWRGGAGNTGELFF.

The gene calls are TRBV6-1 and TRBJ1-2; 7 bases are shared with TRBD1. The length of the CDR3 is 14 residues. The junction had 11 bases not matched to a gene; V was cut back by 6 bases and J by 7 bases. The V gene's germline CDR1 is MNHNS and CDR2 SASEGT. The CDR3 region has the DNA TGTGCCAGCAGGGACACAGGGGAGAGAGGTGGCTACACCTTC. Its protein product is CASRDTGERGGYTF.

The chain joins TRBV7-2 to TRBJ1-3; D perhaps matches TRBD1 (6 bases). This CDR3 is 17 amino acids long. Trimming took 3 bases from V and 0 from J, leaving 15 bases between them. Germline loops: CDR1 SGHTA, CDR2 FQGNSA. The CDR3 here is CASSLPTGTYSGNTIYF. The CDR3 DNA reads TGTGCCAGCAGCTTGCCGACAGGAACCTACTCTGGAAACACCATATATTTT. The entire variable domain, with the rest obtained from reference TRBV7-2 and TRBJ1-3, is as follows: GAGVSQSPSNKVTEKGKDVELRCDPISGHTALYWYRQSLGQGLEFLIYFQGNSAPDKSGLPSDRFSAERTGGSVSTLTIQRTQQEDSAVYLCASSLPTGTYSGNTIYFGEGSWLTVV.

In its sample, this clone was seen a few times. The V call is TRBV5-1, the J call TRBJ2-3; possible D gene TRBD1, 5 bases. Per germline, CDR1 SGHRS and CDR2 YFSETQ. The CDR3 has 14 amino acids. V shed 1 base and J shed 6 bases, with 12 bases lying between them. The CDR3 DNA reads as TGCGCCAGCAGCTTGTCAGGGCCCCGTGATACGCAGTATTTT. This codes for CASSLSGPRDTQYF.

This clone was found a few times. The chain carries TRBV6-5 and TRBJ1-2, with D maybe TRBD1 (6 bases). Per the germline V gene, CDR1 is MNHEY and CDR2 is SVGAGI. V was cut by 6 bases and J by 7 bases, with 18 bases left in between. The CDR3 is made up of 14 amino acids. The CDR3, as DNA: TGTGCCAGCAGCTCCCCGATTGGGGGGCTTGGCTACACCTTC. Translation: CASSSPIGGLGYTF.

The chain combines TRBV28 with TRBJ2-4, with D maybe TRBD2 (6 bases). Germline values: CDR1 MDHEN, CDR2 SYDVKM. Trimming took off 5 bases at V and 7 bases at J, with 15 bases between the two ends. This CDR3 has 14 amino acids. The CDR3 bases are TGTGCCAGCAGTGGGGAGGCAGGGCGGAACATTCAGTACTTC. Translating gives CASSGEAGRNIQYF.